One TCR beta chain is described in this entry. The protocol was immunoSEQ multiplex PCR, while the TCRdb copy is restricted to in-frame clones and leaves out a portion. The profile shows under 15,000 clones, about 76% of them singletons. These data come from a study of OX40 agonist ivuxolimab in advanced cancers. V was pared by 3 bases and J by 3 bases, with 6 bases of the junction left unmatched. This CDR3 is built from 15 residues. CDR1 is LNHDA, CDR2 SQIVND, per germline (reference sequence). The sequence came from an adult with an advanced solid tumor such as melanoma, head and neck, liver or kidney cancer. V gene TRBV19 combines with J gene TRBJ2-7; TRBD1 aligns across 9 bases. The sequences come from CD4+ or CD8+ T cells sorted from blood, collected in a trial of the OX40 agonist ivuxolimab. The CDR3 region has the DNA TGTGCCAGTAGTATTACCGGGACAGGGTTCTACGAGCAGTACTTC. It translates to CASSITGTGFYEQYF.